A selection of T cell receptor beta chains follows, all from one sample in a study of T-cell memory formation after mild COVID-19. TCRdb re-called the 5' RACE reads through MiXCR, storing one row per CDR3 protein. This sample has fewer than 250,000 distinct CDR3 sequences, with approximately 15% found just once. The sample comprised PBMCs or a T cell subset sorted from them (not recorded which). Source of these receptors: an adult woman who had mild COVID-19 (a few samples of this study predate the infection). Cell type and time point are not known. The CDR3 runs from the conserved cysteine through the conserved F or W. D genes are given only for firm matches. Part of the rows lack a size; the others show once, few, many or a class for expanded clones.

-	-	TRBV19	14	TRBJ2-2	CASRDGPNTGELFF	TGTGCCAGTAGGGACGGCCCGAACACCGGGGAGCTGTTTTTT
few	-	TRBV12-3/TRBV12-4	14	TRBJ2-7	CASSLGSLSYEQYF	TGTGCCAGCAGTTTAGGGTCGCTCTCCTACGAGCAGTACTTC
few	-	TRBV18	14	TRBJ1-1	CASSPSGLNTEAFF	TGTGCCAGCTCGCCCTCAGGGTTGAACACTGAAGCTTTCTTT
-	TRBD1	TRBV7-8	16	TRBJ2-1	CASSQFRDRRRNEQFF	TGTGCCAGCAGCCAATTCCGGGACAGGAGACGCAATGAGCAGTTCTTC
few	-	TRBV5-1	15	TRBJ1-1	CASSLEWGVGTEAFF	TGCGCCAGCAGCTTGGAATGGGGGGTGGGCACTGAAGCTTTCTTT
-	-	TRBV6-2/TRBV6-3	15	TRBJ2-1	CASSYVSGSYNEQFF	TGTGCCAGCAGTTACGTTAGCGGCTCCTACAATGAGCAGTTCTTC
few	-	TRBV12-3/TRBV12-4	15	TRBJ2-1	CASSSGGLSYNEQFF	TGTGCCAGCAGTTCCGGTGGGCTCTCCTACAATGAGCAGTTCTTC
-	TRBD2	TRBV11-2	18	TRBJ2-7	CASSWGTGLAGGPYEQYF	TGTGCCAGCAGCTGGGGTACGGGACTAGCGGGAGGCCCCTACGAGCAGTACTTC
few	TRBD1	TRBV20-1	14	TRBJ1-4	CSAGQGATNEKLFF	TGCAGTGCCGGACAGGGGGCAACTAATGAAAAACTGTTTTTT
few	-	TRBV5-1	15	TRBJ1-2	CASSLGATATDGYTF	TGCGCCAGCAGCTTGGGAGCGACAGCAACGGATGGCTACACCTTC
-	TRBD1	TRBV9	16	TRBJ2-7	CASSAFRDRGSYEQYF	TGTGCCAGCAGCGCCTTCAGGGACAGGGGCTCCTACGAGCAGTACTTC
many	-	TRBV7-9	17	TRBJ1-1	CASSLKPRTRGWTEAFF	TGTGCCAGCAGCTTAAAGCCGAGGACCCGGGGTTGGACTGAAGCTTTCTTT
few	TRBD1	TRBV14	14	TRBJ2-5	CASSSGTGSKTQYF	TGTGCCAGCAGCTCCGGGACAGGGTCGAAGACCCAGTACTTC
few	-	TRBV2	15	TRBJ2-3	CASSQGRQSTDTQYF	TGTGCCAGCAGTCAAGGACGGCAAAGCACAGATACGCAGTATTTT
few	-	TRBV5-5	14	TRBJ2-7	CASSFTTGPYEQYF	TGTGCCAGCAGCTTTACGACAGGCCCCTACGAGCAGTACTTC
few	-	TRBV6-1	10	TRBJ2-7	CASSDVEQYF	TGTGCCAGCAGTGATGTCGAGCAGTACTTC
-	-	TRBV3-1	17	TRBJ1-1	CASSQVLLRTNFLEAFF	TGTGCCAGCAGCCAAGTCCTCCTTAGAACGAATTTCCTGGAAGCTTTCTTT
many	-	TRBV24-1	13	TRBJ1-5	CATSRRGNQPQHF	TGTGCCACCAGCAGACGGGGAAATCAGCCCCAGCATTTT
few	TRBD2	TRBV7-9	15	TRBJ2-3	CASRSSGGSTDTQYF	TGTGCCAGCAGATCTAGCGGGGGGAGCACAGATACGCAGTATTTT
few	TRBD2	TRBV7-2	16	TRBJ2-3	CASSIGLAGAPDTQYF	TGTGCCAGCAGCATTGGACTAGCGGGAGCTCCAGATACGCAGTATTTT
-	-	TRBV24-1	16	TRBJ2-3	CATSDSTSGTQFTQYF	TGTGCCACCAGTGATTCGACTTCCGGGACACAATTCACGCAGTATTTT
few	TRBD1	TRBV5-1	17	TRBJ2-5	CASSLARGTGTQETQYF	TGCGCCAGCAGCTTGGCCCGTGGGACAGGGACCCAAGAGACCCAGTACTTC
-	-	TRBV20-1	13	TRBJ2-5	CSAVPLAPDSQYF	TGCAGTGCCGTCCCTCTAGCGCCCGATTCTCAGTACTTC
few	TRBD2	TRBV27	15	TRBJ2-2	CASSLSSGGTGELFF	TGTGCCAGCAGTTTATCTAGCGGGGGCACCGGGGAGCTGTTTTTT
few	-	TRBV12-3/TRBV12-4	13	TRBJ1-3	CASSFTEGNTIYF	TGTGCCAGCAGTTTCACAGAAGGAAACACCATATATTTT
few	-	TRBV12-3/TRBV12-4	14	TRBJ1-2	CASSLRGYGYGYTF	TGTGCCAGCAGTTTGAGGGGGTACGGCTATGGCTACACCTTC
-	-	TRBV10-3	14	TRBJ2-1	CAISESGRNNEQFF	TGTGCCATCAGTGAGTCGGGACGGAACAATGAGCAGTTCTTC
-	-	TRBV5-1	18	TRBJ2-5	CASTISGQASLRWETQYF	TGCGCCAGCACAATTTCGGGGCAGGCGTCCCTGAGGTGGGAGACCCAGTACTTC
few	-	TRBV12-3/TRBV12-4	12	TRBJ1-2	CASSSRTYGYTF	TGTGCCAGCAGTTCTCGGACCTATGGCTACACCTTC
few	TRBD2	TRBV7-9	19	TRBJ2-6	CASSLVFQRGSSGANVLTF	TGTGCCAGCAGCTTAGTTTTTCAGCGGGGTAGCTCTGGGGCCAACGTCCTGACTTTC
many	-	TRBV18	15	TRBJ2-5	CASSPANRGDQTQYF	TGTGCCAGCTCACCTGCTAACCGAGGTGATCAGACCCAGTACTTC
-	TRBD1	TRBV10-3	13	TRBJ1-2	CAIRGTGGYGYTF	TGTGCCATCAGAGGGACAGGGGGCTATGGCTACACCTTC
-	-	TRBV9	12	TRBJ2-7	CASSGSSYEQYF	TGTGCCAGCAGCGGTAGCTCCTACGAGCAGTACTTC
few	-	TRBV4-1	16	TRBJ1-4	CASSQGYRKRNEKLFF	TGCGCCAGCAGCCAAGGATACAGGAAACGTAATGAAAAACTGTTTTTT
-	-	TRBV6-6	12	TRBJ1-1	CASSYGVTEAFF	TGTGCCAGCAGTTACGGAGTCACTGAAGCTTTCTTT
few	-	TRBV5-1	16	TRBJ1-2	CASSLARGATLYGYTF	TGCGCCAGCAGCTTGGCCCGGGGGGCGACTCTCTATGGCTACACCTTC
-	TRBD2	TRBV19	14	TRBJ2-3	CASSVTSGTDTQYF	TGTGCCAGTAGTGTCACTAGCGGCACAGATACGCAGTATTTT
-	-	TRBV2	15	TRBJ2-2	CASLGLKSRAGELFF	TGTGCCAGTCTCGGACTGAAATCTCGGGCCGGGGAGCTGTTTTTT
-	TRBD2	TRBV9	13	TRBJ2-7	CASSDSGRREQYF	TGTGCCAGCAGCGATAGCGGGAGAAGGGAGCAGTACTTC
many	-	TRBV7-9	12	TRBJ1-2	CASSRDNYGYTF	TGTGCCAGCAGCAGGGACAACTATGGCTACACCTTC
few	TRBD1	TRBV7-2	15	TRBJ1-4	CASSLAGQGNEKLFF	TGTGCCAGCAGCTTAGCCGGACAGGGGAATGAAAAACTGTTTTTT
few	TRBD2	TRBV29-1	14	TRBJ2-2	CSVGNPAGTGELFF	TGCAGCGTTGGAAACCCAGCGGGAACCGGGGAGCTGTTTTTT
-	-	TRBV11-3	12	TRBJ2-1	CASSLDLGEQFF	TGTGCCAGCAGCTTAGATCTGGGTGAGCAGTTCTTC
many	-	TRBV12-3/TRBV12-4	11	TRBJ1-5	CASSNNQPQHF	TGTGCCAGCAGCAACAATCAGCCCCAGCATTTT
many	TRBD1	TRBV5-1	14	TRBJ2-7	CASSLGTGPYEQYF	TGCGCCAGCAGCTTAGGGACAGGGCCATACGAGCAGTACTTC
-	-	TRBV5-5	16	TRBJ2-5	CASAQIRGLHQETQYF	TGTGCCAGCGCTCAAATCCGGGGACTTCACCAAGAGACCCAGTACTTC
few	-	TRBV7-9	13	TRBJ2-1	CASSLGFVDEQFF	TGTGCCAGCAGCTTAGGATTTGTTGATGAGCAGTTCTTC
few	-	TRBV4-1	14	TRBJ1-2	CASSQDSPFYGYTF	TGCGCCAGCAGCCAAGACTCCCCGTTCTATGGCTACACCTTC
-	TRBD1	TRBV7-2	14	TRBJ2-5	CASSFNRQGETQYF	TGTGCCAGCAGCTTTAATCGACAGGGGGAGACCCAGTACTTC
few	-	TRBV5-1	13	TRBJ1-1	CASSLDGDTEAFF	TGCGCCAGCAGCTTGGATGGGGACACTGAAGCTTTCTTT
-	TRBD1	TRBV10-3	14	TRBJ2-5	CAIRETGSGETQYF	TGTGCCATCAGAGAGACAGGGAGTGGAGAGACCCAGTACTTC
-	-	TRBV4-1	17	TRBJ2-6	CASSQTGYFPGANVLTF	TGCGCCAGCAGCCAAACGGGATATTTTCCTGGGGCCAACGTCCTGACTTTC
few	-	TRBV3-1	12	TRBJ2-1	CASSQAEATQFF	TGTGCCAGCAGCCAAGCGGAGGCCACCCAGTTCTTC
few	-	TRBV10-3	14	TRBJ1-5	CAISSGGNNQPQHF	TGTGCCATCAGCAGTGGGGGGAACAATCAGCCCCAGCATTTT
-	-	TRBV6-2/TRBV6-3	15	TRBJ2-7	CASSYLASGSYEQYF	TGTGCCAGCAGTTATCTGGCCAGTGGTTCCTACGAGCAGTACTTC
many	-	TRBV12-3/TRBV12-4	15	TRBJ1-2	CASSSDYSTNYGYTF	TGTGCCAGCAGCTCGGATTACTCCACCAACTATGGCTACACCTTC
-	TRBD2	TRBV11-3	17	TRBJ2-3	CASSLDGLAASTDTQYF	TGTGCCAGCAGCTTAGACGGACTAGCGGCTAGCACAGATACGCAGTATTTT
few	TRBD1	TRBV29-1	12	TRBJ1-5	CSVGQGGQPQHF	TGCAGCGTTGGACAGGGAGGTCAGCCCCAGCATTTT
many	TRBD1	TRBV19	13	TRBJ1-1	CASGDRENTEAFF	TGTGCCAGTGGGGACAGGGAGAACACTGAAGCTTTCTTT
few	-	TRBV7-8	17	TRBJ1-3	CASSPPWWVEDGNTIYF	TGTGCCAGCAGCCCCCCTTGGTGGGTAGAGGATGGAAACACCATATATTTT